A single TCR beta chain is shown here with its context. Its recognized antigen is unknown. Base qualities are not at hand, and no much larger clone is one base apart. This sample stems from a study of lymphopenia after photon versus proton radiotherapy (dated by TCRdb to the late 2010s). At the level of the whole study: The immunological effects of photon versus proton radiation therapy were compared in patients with gastrointestinal tumors who developed high-grade lymphopenia. A cohort of approximately 20 patients with gastrointestinal tumors who received either photon or proton therapy and subsequently developed lymphopenia was included. The goal of the study was to describe how the two radiation modalities differ in their effects on the immune system.

The receptor library was made with the immunoSEQ multiplex PCR assay. T cell repertoires were profiled with deep sequencing of rearranged TCR beta loci together with multiparametric flow cytometry. TCRdb mirrors the immuneACCESS table, restricted to in-frame sequences. Some clones are absent from its copies; in checked studies, under half trace to an unresolved V gene, and the reason for the others is unknown. Here the sample has 89,000 or so clones; approximately 82% occur a single time. Together, the top ten hold around 1.5% of the sample. Study-wide findings and limitations: Relative stability during treatment was observed in proton-treated patients, whereas loss of naive T cells and TCR diversity and gain of effector/memory populations were observed in photon-treated patients. After the lymphocyte count nadir, photon-treated repertoires showed oligoclonal expansion, especially of CD8+ Temra cells, which drove the drop in diversity. The survival association was assessed only in patients who died, and better survival with proton therapy was presented by the authors as a possibility rather than a demonstrated result. Across the cohort, an inverse correlation was found between a larger post-nadir drop in TCR diversity and overall survival time among patients who died.

The origin of this receptor is a man between 60 and 70 years old with pancreatic cancer. This specimen consisted of peripheral blood, obtained from a patient treated with proton-based radiotherapy.

The CDR3: CASSLAGGPHDEQFF. In nucleotide form, the sequence is TGTGCCAGCAGTTTGGCGGGAGGGCCCCACGATGAGCAGTTCTTC. The rearranged chain carries TRBV27 and TRBJ2-1; 9 bases in between match TRBD2. Including the terminal cysteine and phenylalanine, the CDR3 comprises 15 residues. Only the CDR3 part of the read is kept: 45 bases, read in frame from the first base. The germline V gene (reference sequence) yields MNHEY for CDR1 and SMNVEV for CDR2. V and J are trimmed by 3 bases and 8 bases, and the gene matches miss 8 bases of the junction.